This is a list of T cell receptor beta chains from one sample in a study of blood T cell repertoires in COVID-19. Clones were sequenced by immunoSEQ multiplex PCR, and TCRdb holds only the in-frame ones, with some missing. The data contain some 240,000 clones, around nine tenths of them singletons. Sequencing was done on a sample of peripheral blood. Every receptor here comes from a man aged 55-75 years who had recovered from COVID-19. CDR3s include the opening cysteine and the closing phenylalanine or tryptophan. Each record gives: clone size, J gene, V gene, D gene, CDR3 protein, CDR3 DNA. D genes are given only for firm matches. Clone size is not always given. Where it is, it says once, few, many or a class for expanded clones.

size: NA; J: TRBJ2-7; V: TRBV9; D: TRBD1; CDR3: CASSVGQQGVYEQYF; DNA: TGTGCCAGCAGCGTAGGCCAACAGGGGGTTTACGAGCAGTACTTC
size: NA; J: TRBJ1-2; V: TRBV19; D: TRBD1; CDR3: CASSISGTGFDGYTF; DNA: TGTGCCAGTAGTATATCCGGGACAGGGTTCGACGGCTACACCTTC
size: NA; J: TRBJ1-5; V: TRBV6-5; D: TRBD1; CDR3: CASRRTGDQPQHF; DNA: TGTGCCAGCAGGAGGACAGGGGATCAGCCCCAGCATTTT
size: NA; J: TRBJ2-3; V: TRBV5-1; D: NA; CDR3: CASNRVEGTDTQYF; DNA: TGCGCCAGCAACAGGGTCGAGGGCACAGATACGCAGTATTTT
size: once; J: TRBJ2-7; V: TRBV19; D: TRBD1; CDR3: CASRDRGAFGEQYF; DNA: TGTGCCAGTAGGGACAGGGGCGCCTTCGGGGAGCAGTACTTC
size: NA; J: TRBJ2-2; V: TRBV11-2; D: NA; CDR3: CASSPFSVGELFF; DNA: TGTGCCAGCAGCCCGTTTTCGGTCGGGGAGCTGTTTTTT
size: NA; J: TRBJ2-1; V: TRBV6-5; D: TRBD1; CDR3: CASRRDRIYNEQFF; DNA: TGTGCCAGCAGGCGGGACAGGATATACAATGAGCAGTTCTTC
size: NA; J: TRBJ1-1; V: TRBV5-1; D: NA; CDR3: CASSLAGYEGTEAFF; DNA: TGCGCCAGCAGCTTGGCCGGGTATGAAGGCACTGAAGCTTTCTTT
size: NA; J: TRBJ1-6; V: TRBV9; D: TRBD1; CDR3: CASSAAPTGTSPLHF; DNA: TGTGCCAGCAGCGCAGCGCCGACAGGGACATCACCCCTCCACTTT
size: NA; J: TRBJ1-6; V: TRBV28; D: NA; CDR3: CASRPGGGSPHSPLHF; DNA: TGTGCCAGCAGGCCCGGGGGGGGCTCTCCCCATTCACCCCTCCACTTT
size: NA; J: TRBJ1-1; V: TRBV5-4; D: NA; CDR3: CASSLTGIRTEAFF; DNA: TGTGCCAGCAGCCTAACAGGGATCCGGACTGAAGCTTTCTTT
size: NA; J: TRBJ1-2; V: TRBV7-6; D: TRBD1; CDR3: CASSLGGQTAYGYTF; DNA: TGTGCCAGCAGCTTAGGGGGACAGACGGCCTATGGCTACACCTTC
size: NA; J: TRBJ2-5; V: TRBV7-6; D: TRBD2; CDR3: CASSFSLAGGQETQYF; DNA: TGTGCCAGCAGTTTCTCTCTAGCGGGGGGGCAAGAGACCCAGTACTTC
size: NA; J: TRBJ2-5; V: TRBV7-2; D: TRBD2; CDR3: CASSPRLAGGLQETQYF; DNA: TGTGCCAGCAGTCCCCGACTAGCGGGAGGCCTACAAGAGACCCAGTACTTC
size: NA; J: TRBJ2-7; V: TRBV11-2; D: TRBD2; CDR3: CASSLGPAGNSYEQYF; DNA: TGTGCCAGCAGCTTAGGTCCAGCGGGGAACTCCTACGAGCAGTACTTC
size: NA; J: TRBJ1-1; V: TRBV28; D: TRBD1; CDR3: CASSLSGGGSEAFF; DNA: TGTGCCAGCAGTTTATCAGGGGGCGGGTCTGAAGCTTTCTTT
size: NA; J: TRBJ2-6; V: TRBV6-6; D: NA; CDR3: CASSPSRSGANVLTF; DNA: TGTGCCAGCAGTCCCTCCCGCTCTGGGGCCAACGTCCTGACTTTC
size: few; J: TRBJ2-1; V: TRBV7-9; D: TRBD2; CDR3: CASSLGMGGPAFDEQFF; DNA: TGTGCCAGCAGCTTAGGAATGGGAGGGCCGGCTTTCGATGAGCAGTTCTTC
size: few; J: TRBJ1-1; V: TRBV5-1; D: NA; CDR3: CASSLAAGLKAFF; DNA: TGCGCCAGCAGCTTGGCGGCAGGGCTTAAAGCTTTCTTT
size: once; J: TRBJ1-1; V: TRBV27; D: NA; CDR3: CASSPRQGGAFF; DNA: TGTGCCAGCAGTCCTCGCCAGGGTGGAGCTTTCTTT
size: NA; J: TRBJ2-3; V: TRBV5-1; D: NA; CDR3: CASSLGERGGTDTQYF; DNA: TGCGCCAGCAGCTTGGGAGAGCGCGGTGGCACAGATACGCAGTATTTT
size: NA; J: TRBJ1-5; V: TRBV28; D: NA; CDR3: CASSPPLQPQHF; DNA: TGTGCCAGCAGTCCCCCATTGCAGCCCCAGCATTTT
size: NA; J: TRBJ1-2; V: TRBV5-1; D: TRBD1; CDR3: CASSPREGAHGYGYTF; DNA: TGCGCCAGCAGCCCGCGGGAGGGGGCGCACGGCTATGGCTACACCTTC
size: few; J: TRBJ1-1; V: TRBV5-5; D: NA; CDR3: CASSLIENTEAFF; DNA: TGTGCCAGCAGCTTGATAGAGAACACTGAAGCTTTCTTT
size: NA; J: TRBJ2-7; V: TRBV25-1; D: NA; CDR3: CASSFSDRTTYYEQYF; DNA: TGTGCCAGCAGTTTTTCGGACAGAACAACCTACTACGAGCAGTACTTC
size: NA; J: TRBJ1-1; V: TRBV7-3; D: NA; CDR3: CASSNGQSRAEAFF; DNA: TGTGCCAGCAGCAACGGACAGTCAAGGGCTGAAGCTTTCTTT
size: NA; J: TRBJ2-4; V: TRBV6-5; D: TRBD1; CDR3: CASSRTGVAKNIQYF; DNA: TGTGCCAGCAGTCGGACAGGGGTAGCCAAAAACATTCAGTACTTC
size: NA; J: TRBJ1-1; V: TRBV5-6; D: TRBD1; CDR3: CASVRTGWDTEAFF; DNA: TGTGCCAGCGTCAGGACAGGGTGGGACACTGAAGCTTTCTTT
size: once; J: TRBJ2-5; V: TRBV6-5; D: NA; CDR3: CASSYQRDQETQYF; DNA: TGTGCCAGCAGTTACCAGAGGGACCAAGAGACCCAGTACTTC
size: NA; J: TRBJ1-1; V: TRBV27; D: TRBD1; CDR3: CASSPKPGQGAAFF; DNA: TGTGCCAGCAGTCCGAAACCGGGACAGGGGGCCGCTTTCTTT